The 20 T cell receptor beta chains below all came from one sample that was sequenced in a study of blood T cell repertoires in COVID-19. Here immunoSEQ multiplex PCR was the method, and the copy in TCRdb shows in-frame clones only, minus some. The table has hundreds of thousands of clones, just over 85% seen once. Input material: PBMCs or T cells enriched from blood (not recorded which). The receptors were sampled from a woman between 45 and 60 years old with acute COVID-19.

The V call is TRBV5-3, the J call TRBJ1-5, with D unclear. TRBV5-3 is labeled an ORF, and its function is uncertain. The CDR3 is made up of 16 amino acids. Trimming stripped 4 bases from V and 2 bases from J, with 16 bases between. This CDR3 reads CARSLHPILGNQPQHF. The CDR3 region has the DNA TGTGCCAGAAGCCTCCACCCGATACTGGGCAATCAGCCCCAGCATTTT.

The chain recombines TRBV2 with TRBJ2-3; D is perhaps TRBD1 (6 bases). Germline V lookup: CDR1 SNHLY, CDR2 FYNNEI. CDR3 length: 15 amino acids. V was pared by 4 bases and J by 3 bases, with 14 bases between. This chain's CDR3 is CASSGGQVITDTQYF. In DNA, the CDR3 is TGTGCCAGCAGTGGGGGGCAGGTAATAACAGATACGCAGTATTTT.

This clone has just one count. The same CDR3 can be traced to other DNA sequences in this sample. The chain uses TRBV27 and TRBJ1-5; 9 bases line up with TRBD1. V shed 3 bases and J 5 bases; nucleotides not matched to a gene: 2. The germline gives CDR1 MNHEY, CDR2 SMNVEV (reference sequence). The length of the CDR3 is 14 residues. CDR3: CASSFRTGDQPQHF. The CDR3 DNA reads as TGTGCCAGCAGTTTTCGGACAGGGGATCAGCCCCAGCATTTT.

The chain couples TRBV28 to TRBJ2-1; 13 positions match TRBD2. The CDR3 has 15 residues. Germline trimming cut 3 bases from V and 9 bases from J; bases unmatched to any gene: 5. CDR1 MDHEN and CDR2 SYDVKM come from the germline V gene. The CDR3 coding sequence is TGTGCCAGCAGTTTGAGACTAGCGGGGGGACTTGAGCAGTTCTTC. Protein sequence: CASSLRLAGGLEQFF.

The chain links TRBV4-3 to TRBJ1-6; the match to TRBD1 covers 7 bases. After removal of 1 base from V and 8 bases from J, the junction contained 5 bases not matched to a gene. CDR3 length: 15 residues. Germline V gene data show CDR1 as LGHNA and CDR2 as YSLEER. For the CDR3, the DNA is TGCGCCAGCAGCCAAGGAAGGGACAGCTATTCACCCCTCCACTTT. This gives the protein CASSQGRDSYSPLHF.

The CDR3 spells CASSLRGEAFF. The DNA of the CDR3 is TGTGCCAGCAGCCTCCGAGGGGAAGCTTTCTTT. The chain is built from TRBV12-3 or TRBV12-4 and TRBJ1-1; D is undetermined. This CDR3 has 11 residues. Trimming cost V 6 bases and J 8 bases, with 10 bases left between them.

The chain is built from TRBV27 and TRBJ2-3, with D perhaps TRBD1 (6 bases). CDR3 length: 15 residues. Germline V gives CDR1 MNHEY, CDR2 SMNVEV (reference sequence). Between the trimmed V and J ends, which lost 6 bases and 2 bases, there was a span of 15 bases. CDR3 loop: CASRNNRVLTDTQYF. The CDR3 coding sequence is TGTGCCAGCAGGAATAACAGGGTGCTCACAGATACGCAGTATTTT.

This clone was seen just once. CDR3: CASSPHSGRGSEQYF. CDR3 nucleotides: TGTGCCAGCAGCCCTCATAGCGGGAGGGGGAGCGAGCAGTACTTC. J is TRBJ2-7 and V is TRBV7-2, with TRBD2 matching over 11 bases. With 5 bases clipped from V and 6 bases from J, the junction kept 9 bases outside the gene matches. This CDR3 region has 15 residues. The germline gives CDR1 SGHTA, CDR2 FQGNSA.

This clone was recorded only once. This same CDR3 is encoded by further DNA sequences in the sample. This chain joins TRBV3-1 (or the pseudogene TRBV3-2) and TRBJ1-5; TRBD1 is a possible D gene (5 bases). V lost 3 bases and J 5 bases, leaving 8 bases between the germline ends. Germline CDR1 LGHDT, CDR2 YNNKEL (reference sequence). This CDR3 is built from 13 residues. The CDR3 nucleotides are TGTGCCAGCAGCCAGAGCAGGGATCAGCCCCAGCATTTT. Its translation is CASSQSRDQPQHF.

CDR3 DNA sequence: TGTGCCAGCAGCTTATCAACAGGGGTCACTGAAGCTTTCTTT. Protein sequence: CASSLSTGVTEAFF. The chain carries TRBV7-3 and TRBJ1-1; 7 bases match TRBD1. The V gene's germline CDR1 is SGHTA and CDR2 FQGTGA. This CDR3 region has 14 residues. Trimming at V came to 2 bases and at J to 4 bases, leaving 4 bases not matched to a gene.

The chain links TRBV7-9 to TRBJ2-7, with 9 bases lining up with TRBD1. CDR3 length: 16 residues. V trimming: 5 bases; J trimming: 1 base; junction bases outside the gene matches: 9. The germline gives CDR1 SEHNR, CDR2 FQNEAQ (reference sequence). CDR3 in DNA: TGTGCCAGCAGCATGGGACAGGGTATGTTGTCCTACGAGCAGTACTTC. The encoded protein is CASSMGQGMLSYEQYF. Full variable domain (outside the CDR3, taken from reference TRBV7-9 and TRBJ2-7): DTGVSQNPRHKITKRGQNVTFRCDPISEHNRLYWYRQTLGQGPEFLTYFQNEAQLEKSRLLSDRFSAERPKGSFSTLEIQRTEQGDSAMYLCASSMGQGMLSYEQYFGPGTRLTVT.

This chain uses TRBV7-6 with TRBJ1-2, with 7 positions matching TRBD1. The V segment lost 5 bases and the J segment 2 bases; nucleotides outside the gene matches: 5. The CDR3 extends over 14 amino acids. Germline values: CDR1 SGHVS, CDR2 FNYEAQ. CDR3: CASSRDSGNYGYTF. In DNA form, the CDR3 reads TGTGCCAGCAGCCGGGACAGTGGAAACTATGGCTACACCTTC.

This chain connects TRBV4-3 to TRBJ1-2; TRBD1 aligns across 11 bases. The germline CDR1 and CDR2 sequences are LGHNA and YSLEER. CDR3 length: 16 residues. V lost 4 bases to trimming and J lost 8 bases; unmatched junction nucleotides: 12. CDR3: CASSPNRPGQGEGYTF. The CDR3 nucleotides read TGCGCCAGCAGCCCAAATCGACCGGGACAGGGGGAAGGCTACACCTTC.

The V call is TRBV7-9, the J call TRBJ2-7; D is ambiguous. Germline V gene sequence: CDR1 SEHNR, CDR2 FQNEAQ (reference sequence). The V and J ends lost 11 bases and 2 bases respectively, with 16 bases between them. CDR3 length: 13 residues. The chain's CDR3 is CASAELTPYEQYF. CDR3 nucleotide sequence: TGTGCCTCGGCGGAACTGACCCCCTACGAGCAGTACTTC.

The genes are TRBV7-2 and TRBJ2-2, with 8 bases aligning to TRBD2. Germline CDR1 is SGHTA and CDR2 is FQGNSA. The CDR3 has 18 amino acids. After removal of 0 bases from V and 2 bases from J, the junction contained 8 bases not matched to a gene. The CDR3 protein is CASSLARLAWPNTGELFF. In DNA form, the CDR3 reads TGTGCCAGCAGCTTAGCCCGACTAGCGTGGCCAAACACCGGGGAGCTGTTTTTT.

This rearrangement joins TRBV7-9 to TRBJ2-1; tentative D call: TRBD2 (5 bases). The CDR3 contains 14 residues. Germline assignment: CDR1 SEHNR and CDR2 FQNEAQ (reference sequence). Trimming cost V 5 bases and J 8 bases, with 16 bases left between them. The CDR3 here is CASSPPWAGDEQFF. CDR3 nucleotide sequence: TGTGCCAGCAGCCCTCCCTGGGCCGGGGATGAGCAGTTCTTC.

This chain connects TRBV5-1 to TRBJ2-1, with D perhaps TRBD1 or TRBD2 (10 bases each). Germline V gene data show CDR1 as SGHRS and CDR2 as YFSETQ. CDR3 size: 23 residues. V lost 4 bases and J lost 7, with 42 bases in between. The DNA of the CDR3 is TGCGCCAGCAGCCCAAGGCAAGGACAGGGGGGTGTTCGGTCTAGCGGGAGCTTGAATGAGCAGTTCTTC. It encodes CASSPRQGQGGVRSSGSLNEQFF.

The rearrangement joins TRBV7-8 to TRBJ1-1; 10 nucleotides agree with TRBD1. V lost 1 base to trimming and J lost 4 bases; unmatched junction nucleotides: 3. Germline CDR1 and CDR2: SGHVS and FQNEAQ. The CDR3 is made up of 15 amino acids. CDR3 in amino acids: CASSLGGDRGTEAFF. The CDR3 nucleotides are TGTGCCAGCAGCTTAGGCGGGGACAGGGGCACTGAAGCTTTCTTT.

This clone has a single count. The gene calls are TRBV27 and TRBJ1-2, with D perhaps TRBD1 (6 bases). The V and J ends lost 6 bases and 7 bases respectively, with 18 bases between them. CDR3 length equals 14 residues. CDR1 and CDR2 (germline): MNHEY, SMNVEV (reference sequence). The CDR3 is CASSTTGGGSGYTF. CDR3 in DNA: TGTGCCAGCAGCACGACAGGAGGAGGAAGTGGCTACACCTTC.

V gene TRBV27 combines with J gene TRBJ1-2; D uncertain. The CDR3 has 13 residues. The germline V gene has CDR1 MNHEY and CDR2 SMNVEV (reference sequence). V lost 2 bases and J 6 bases, leaving 10 bases between the germline ends. Here the CDR3 reads CASSLSMQNGYTF. The CDR3 DNA reads as TGTGCCAGCAGTTTAAGTATGCAGAATGGCTACACCTTC.